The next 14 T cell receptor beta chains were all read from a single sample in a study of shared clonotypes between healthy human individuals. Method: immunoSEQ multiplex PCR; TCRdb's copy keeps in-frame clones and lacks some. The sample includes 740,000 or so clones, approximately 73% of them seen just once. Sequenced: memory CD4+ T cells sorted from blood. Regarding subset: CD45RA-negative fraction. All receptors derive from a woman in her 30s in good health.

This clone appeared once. CDR3 DNA: TGTGCCAGCGGGGGGAGTACTGGCTACACCTTC. This codes for CASGGSTGYTF. This sequence joins TRBV28 and TRBJ1-2, with a weak D call TRBD1 (5 bases). V shed 8 bases and J shed 7 bases, with 11 bases lying between them. Germline values: CDR1 MDHEN, CDR2 SYDVKM. The CDR3 is 11 amino acids.

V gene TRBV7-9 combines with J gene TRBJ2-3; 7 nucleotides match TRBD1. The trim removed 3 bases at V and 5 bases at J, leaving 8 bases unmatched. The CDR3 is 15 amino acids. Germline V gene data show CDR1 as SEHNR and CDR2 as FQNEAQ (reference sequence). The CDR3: CASSFRDSRRDTQYF. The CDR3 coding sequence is TGTGCCAGCAGCTTCCGGGACAGTCGAAGAGATACGCAGTATTTT.

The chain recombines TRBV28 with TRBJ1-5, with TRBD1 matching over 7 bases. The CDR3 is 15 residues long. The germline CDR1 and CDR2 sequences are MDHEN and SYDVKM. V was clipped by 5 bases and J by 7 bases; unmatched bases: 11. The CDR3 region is CASSPTTGRKQPQHF. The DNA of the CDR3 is TGTGCCAGCAGTCCCACGACAGGGAGGAAGCAGCCCCAGCATTTT.

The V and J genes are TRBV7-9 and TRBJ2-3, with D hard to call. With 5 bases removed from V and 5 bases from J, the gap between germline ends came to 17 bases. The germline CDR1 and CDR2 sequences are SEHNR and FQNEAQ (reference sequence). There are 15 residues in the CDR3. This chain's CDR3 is CASSGRQTTLDTQYF. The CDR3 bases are TGTGCCAGCAGCGGTCGACAAACAACCCTAGATACGCAGTATTTT.

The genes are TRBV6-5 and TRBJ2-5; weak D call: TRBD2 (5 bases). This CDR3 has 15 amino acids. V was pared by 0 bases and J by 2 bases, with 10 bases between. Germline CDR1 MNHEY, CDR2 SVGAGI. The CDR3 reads CASSYSAPGQETQYF. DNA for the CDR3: TGTGCCAGCAGTTACTCTGCGCCGGGACAAGAGACCCAGTACTTC.

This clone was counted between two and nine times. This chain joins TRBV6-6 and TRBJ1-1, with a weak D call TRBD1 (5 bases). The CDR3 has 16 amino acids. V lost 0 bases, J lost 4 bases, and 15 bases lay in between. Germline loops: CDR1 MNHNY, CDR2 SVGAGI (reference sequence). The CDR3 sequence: CASSYSQGRRVTEAFF. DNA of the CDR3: TGTGCCAGCAGTTACTCCCAGGGCCGTAGGGTCACTGAAGCTTTCTTT.

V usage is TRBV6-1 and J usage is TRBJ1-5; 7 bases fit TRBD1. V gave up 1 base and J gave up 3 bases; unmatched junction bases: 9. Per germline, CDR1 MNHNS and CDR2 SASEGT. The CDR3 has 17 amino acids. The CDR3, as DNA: TGTGCCAGCAGTGAAGACAGGGGACGGCACAACAATCAGCCCCAGCATTTT. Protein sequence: CASSEDRGRHNNQPQHF.

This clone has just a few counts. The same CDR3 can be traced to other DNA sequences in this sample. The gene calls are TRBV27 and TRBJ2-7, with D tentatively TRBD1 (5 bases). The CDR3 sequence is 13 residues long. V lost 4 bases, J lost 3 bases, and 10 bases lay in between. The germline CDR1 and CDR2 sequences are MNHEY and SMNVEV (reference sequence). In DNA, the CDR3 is TGTGCCAGCAGTTCCCTCGACAGCTACGAGCAGTACTTC. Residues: CASSSLDSYEQYF.

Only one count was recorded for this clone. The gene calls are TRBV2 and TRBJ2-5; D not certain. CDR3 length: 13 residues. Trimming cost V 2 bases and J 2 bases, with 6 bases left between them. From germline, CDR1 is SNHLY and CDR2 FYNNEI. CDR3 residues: CASSEMGQETQYF. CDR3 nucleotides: TGTGCCAGCAGTGAAATGGGGCAAGAGACCCAGTACTTC. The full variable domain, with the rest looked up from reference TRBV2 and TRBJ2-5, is EPEVTQTPSHQVTQMGQEVILRCVPISNHLYFYWYRQILGQKVEFLVSFYNNEISEKSEIFDDQFSVERPDGSNFTLKIRSTKLEDSAMYFCASSEMGQETQYFGPGTRLLVL.

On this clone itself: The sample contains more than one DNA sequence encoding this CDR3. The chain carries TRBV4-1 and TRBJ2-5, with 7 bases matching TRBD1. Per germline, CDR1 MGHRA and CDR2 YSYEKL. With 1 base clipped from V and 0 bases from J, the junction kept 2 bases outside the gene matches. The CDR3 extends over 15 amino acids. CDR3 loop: CASSQGDRDQETQYF. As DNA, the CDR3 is TGCGCCAGCAGCCAAGGGGACAGAGACCAAGAGACCCAGTACTTC.

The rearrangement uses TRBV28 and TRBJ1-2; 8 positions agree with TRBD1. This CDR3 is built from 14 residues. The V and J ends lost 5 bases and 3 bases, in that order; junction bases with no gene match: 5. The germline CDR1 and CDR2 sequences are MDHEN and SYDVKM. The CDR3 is CASSPQGVDYGYTF. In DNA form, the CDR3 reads TGTGCCAGCAGTCCACAGGGGGTGGACTATGGCTACACCTTC.

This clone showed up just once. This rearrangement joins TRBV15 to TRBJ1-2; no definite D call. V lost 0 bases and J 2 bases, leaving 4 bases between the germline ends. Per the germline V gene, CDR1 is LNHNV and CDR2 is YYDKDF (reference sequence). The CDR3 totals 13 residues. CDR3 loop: CATSRDSNYGYTF. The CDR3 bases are TGTGCCACCAGCAGAGACAGCAACTATGGCTACACCTTC.

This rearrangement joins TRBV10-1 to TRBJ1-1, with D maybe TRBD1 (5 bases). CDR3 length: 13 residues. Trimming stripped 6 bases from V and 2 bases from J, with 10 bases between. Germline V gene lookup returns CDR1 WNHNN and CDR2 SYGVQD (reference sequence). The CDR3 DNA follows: TGCGCCAGCAGGACAGTCAACAACACTGAAGCTTTCTTT. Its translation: CASRTVNNTEAFF.

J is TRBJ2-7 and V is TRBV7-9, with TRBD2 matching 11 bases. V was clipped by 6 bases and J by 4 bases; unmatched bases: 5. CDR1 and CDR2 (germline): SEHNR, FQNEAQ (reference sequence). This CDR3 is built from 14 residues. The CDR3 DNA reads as TGTGCCAGCAGTATAGCGGGAGGGCCATACGAGCAGTACTTC. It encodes CASSIAGGPYEQYF.